The clone carrying this T cell receptor beta chain was detected once. The antigen remains undetermined. Other DNA sequences in this sample translate to the same CDR3. Healthy donors had no documented immune events, such as infections, while sampled. Here immunoSEQ multiplex PCR was the method, and the copy in TCRdb shows in-frame clones only, minus some. The sample lists 85,000 to 95,000 clones; almost 90% were seen once. The record originates from a study of identifying expanded T cells in peripheral blood. Study-wide results and caveats: About 1.2 clones differed between technical replicates, versus roughly 16 and 20 over time. Two-week clone count variance significantly increased as total template count grew.

CDR3 length: 18 amino acids. The germline CDR1 and CDR2 sequences are MGHRA and YSYEKL. Trimming at V came to 6 bases and at J to 0 bases, leaving 8 bases not matched to a gene. The sequence came from a person aged 18-70 years in good health. V is TRBV4-1 and J is TRBJ2-2; 12 nucleotides line up with TRBD1. Source material: blood. The CDR3 DNA reads as TGCGCCAGCAGTCGGACTGGGACAGGGGGCACGAACACCGGGGAGCTGTTTTTT. Translation: CASSRTGTGGTNTGELFF.